The 31 T cell receptor beta chains in this list originate from one sample, sequenced in a study of T-cell reconstitution after alpha-beta-depleted transplantation in children. Molecular barcoding with unique molecular identifiers was used for the TCRbeta library. TCRdb called the PCR reads again in MiXCR, with one record for every CDR3 protein. The profile covers hundreds of thousands of distinct CDR3 sequences, with 16% appearing a single time and roughly 41% taken by the ten largest. This sample comprised PBMCs, mostly from graft donor cells, obtained 360 days after TCRalphabeta/CD19-depleted stem cell transplant. Receptors originate from a male patient between 2 and 15 years old who had a stem cell transplant for acute lymphoblastic leukemia, so the T cells may come from the graft donor.

This clonotype was observed a few times. The chain employs TRBV27 and TRBJ2-1; D may match TRBD1 or TRBD2 (5 bases each). CDR3 length: 15 residues. Trimming pared 4 bases from V and 9 bases from J, leaving 19 bases between. Germline lookup yields CDR1 MNHEY and CDR2 SMNVEV (reference sequence). The CDR3 DNA reads as TGTGCCAGCAGTTCCGGGACGAAGGGATACGGTGAGCAGTTCTTC. Its translation is CASSSGTKGYGEQFF.

CDR3: CASSLVVAIWRGGSYNEQFF. CDR3 DNA: TGTGCCAGCAGCTTAGTCGTTGCAATTTGGCGGGGTGGCTCCTACAATGAGCAGTTCTTC. V and J are TRBV5-4 and TRBJ2-1, with TRBD2 as a possible D gene (6 bases). This CDR3 is 20 amino acids long. The V gene's germline CDR1 is SGHNT and CDR2 YYREEE (reference sequence). V was trimmed by 2 bases and J by 0 bases, leaving 24 bases between them.

The chain joins TRBV29-1 to TRBJ2-1, with D perhaps TRBD1 or TRBD2 (5 bases each). The ends were cut back, 7 bases at V and 7 bases at J, with 17 bases in the middle. This CDR3 contains 13 residues. CDR1 is SQVTM and CDR2 is ANQGSEA in the germline V gene. The CDR3: CSDWTLEGNEQFF. The CDR3 DNA is TGCAGCGATTGGACTCTAGAGGGGAATGAGCAGTTCTTC.

The rearrangement uses TRBV4-2 and TRBJ2-3; 7 bases agree with TRBD1. CDR1 and CDR2 (germline): LGHNA, YNFKEQ. This CDR3 region has 16 residues. After removal of 3 bases from V and 0 bases from J, the junction contained 6 bases not matched to a gene. The CDR3 coding sequence is TGTGCCAGCAGCCACGCGGACAGGATGAGCACAGATACGCAGTATTTT. This sequence encodes CASSHADRMSTDTQYF.

The J gene is TRBJ2-7, the V gene TRBV29-1; maybe TRBD2 (7 bases). Germline assignment: CDR1 SQVTM and CDR2 ANQGSEA. This CDR3 has 11 residues. The V end was cut by 4 bases, the J end by 7 bases, with 11 bases between. Here the CDR3 reads CSVGGGEEQYF. In DNA form, the CDR3 reads TGCAGCGTTGGGGGGGGCGAAGAGCAGTACTTC.

This clonotype was found many times. The V call is TRBV7-9, the J call TRBJ1-1; 7 bases fit TRBD1. CDR1 and CDR2 from the germline V gene are SEHNR and FQNEAQ (reference sequence). With V trimmed by 5 bases and J by 5 bases, 14 bases remained unmatched. This CDR3 contains 16 residues. CDR3 nucleotide sequence: TGTGCCAGCAGCCCAAGGGACAGCGCAGGGTTGACTGAAGCTTTCTTT. Its translation: CASSPRDSAGLTEAFF.

J is TRBJ1-4 and V is TRBV18; D gene unclear. V lost 2 bases to trimming and J lost 8 bases, with 12 bases between them. This CDR3 has 14 residues. In germline, CDR1 is KGHSH, CDR2 LQKENI. The CDR3 DNA reads TGTGCCAGCTCACCAGGGGAAGGAGGAGAAAAACTGTTTTTT. Protein product: CASSPGEGGEKLFF. Based on the CDR3 plus reference TRBV18 and TRBJ1-4, the full variable domain is NAGVMQNPRHLVRRRGQEARLRCSPMKGHSHVYWYRQLPEEGLKFMVYLQKENIIDESGMPKERFSAEFPKEGPSILRIQQVVRGDSAAYFCASSPGEGGEKLFFGSGTQLSVL.

This clonotype was found once. The chain employs TRBV10-3 and TRBJ1-1; D call uncertain. V lost 4 bases and J lost 7, with 13 bases in between. The CDR3 has 13 residues. Germline V gene data show CDR1 as ENHRY and CDR2 as SYGVKD. CDR3 DNA sequence: TGTGCCATCAGTGCAACGGAAATTTTTGAAGCTTTCTTT. It specifies CAISATEIFEAFF.

The rearrangement links TRBV20-1 to TRBJ2-7; 8 nucleotides align to TRBD1. Germline V gives CDR1 DFQATT, CDR2 SNEGSKA (reference sequence). There are 11 residues in the CDR3. The CDR3, as DNA: TGCGGCCTAAGACAGGGGAGGGAGCAGTACTTC. Its translation is CGLRQGREQYF.

The chain uses TRBV11-2 and TRBJ2-3; 9 bases agree with TRBD2. The junction had 10 bases not matched to a gene; V was cut back by 1 base and J by 5 bases. Germline CDR1 reads SGHAT; CDR2 reads FQNNGV. The CDR3 is 17 residues long. The CDR3 is CASSLVFSGRTRDTQYF. The CDR3 coding sequence is TGTGCCAGCAGCTTAGTATTTAGCGGGAGAACCAGAGATACGCAGTATTTT.

This clonotype was recorded many times. This chain connects TRBV29-1 to TRBJ1-2; D is possibly TRBD1 (6 bases). Looked up from germline, CDR1 is SQVTM and CDR2 is ANQGSEA. The V end lost 0 bases, the J end lost 8 bases, and 13 bases lay between the germline ends. The CDR3 has 13 amino acids. The CDR3 reads CSVEDRAGDGYTF. CDR3 nucleotides: TGCAGCGTTGAAGATAGGGCAGGGGACGGCTACACCTTC.

This clonotype was picked up a small number of times. V gene TRBV5-1 combines with J gene TRBJ2-7; TRBD2 matches at 9 bases. CDR3 length: 16 amino acids. Germline assignment: CDR1 SGHRS and CDR2 YFSETQ. Trimming removed 0 bases from V and 2 bases from J; junction bases left unmatched: 6. The CDR3 loop is CASSLAIAGEAYEQYF. Here the CDR3 DNA reads TGCGCCAGCAGCTTGGCGATAGCGGGAGAGGCCTACGAGCAGTACTTC.

This chain uses TRBV27 with TRBJ1-1; D is perhaps TRBD1 (5 bases). The CDR3 runs 16 residues. V was pared by 5 bases and J by 3 bases, with 19 bases between. CDR1 and CDR2 (germline): MNHEY, SMNVEV (reference sequence). CDR3 in DNA: TGTGCCAGCAGTCCCCTGGGGGGTTGGGGTTACACTGAAGCTTTCTTT. Protein: CASSPLGGWGYTEAFF.

This clonotype was observed many times. The V gene is TRBV10-3, the J gene TRBJ1-4, with a weak D call TRBD1 (6 bases). V was trimmed by 10 bases and J by 4 bases, leaving 16 bases between them. Germline values: CDR1 ENHRY, CDR2 SYGVKD. The CDR3 has 14 amino acids. In DNA, the CDR3 is TGTGCCACCTCCCTGACAGGAGATAATGAAAAACTGTTTTTT. Translation: CATSLTGDNEKLFF.

This clonotype has just a few counts. The V gene is TRBV5-1, the J gene TRBJ2-2; unclear D gene. Germline V gene lookup returns CDR1 SGHRS and CDR2 YFSETQ. The CDR3 spans 13 residues. V gave up 4 bases and J gave up 6 bases, with 10 bases separating them. The CDR3 protein is CASSPGWPGELFF. The CDR3 nucleotides read TGCGCCAGCAGCCCCGGATGGCCCGGGGAGCTGTTTTTT. The whole variable domain, remainder taken from reference TRBV5-1 and TRBJ2-2, is KAGVTQTPRYLIKTRGQQVTLSCSPISGHRSVSWYQQTPGQGLQFLFEYFSETQRNKGNFPGRFSGRQFSNSRSEMNVSTLELGDSALYLCASSPGWPGELFFGEGSRLTVL.

This clonotype was seen ten or more times. The chain carries TRBV4-1 and TRBJ2-7; D might be TRBD2 (6 bases). V lost 4 bases to trimming and J lost 6 bases, with 13 bases between them. In germline, CDR1 is MGHRA, CDR2 YSYEKL. The CDR3 spans 13 residues. The CDR3 DNA reads as TGCGCCAGCAGCCTGATTATGGGAGGCGAGCAGTACTTC. Amino acid sequence: CASSLIMGGEQYF.

Only a few counts were recorded for this clonotype. This chain joins TRBV7-8 and TRBJ2-5, with a possible D match to TRBD2 (6 bases). Germline assignment: CDR1 SGHVS and CDR2 FQNEAQ. The CDR3 has 14 residues. Trimming removed 4 bases from V and 1 base from J, with 10 bases in between. CDR3: CASSSRRAQETQYF. The CDR3, as DNA: TGTGCCAGCAGCTCCCGGAGGGCCCAAGAGACCCAGTACTTC.

The V call is TRBV5-1, the J call TRBJ2-3, with TRBD2 identical over 12 bases. This CDR3 has 17 residues. Trimming cost V 5 bases and J 6 bases; bases outside gene matches: 13. Germline V gene sequence: CDR1 SGHRS, CDR2 YFSETQ. The CDR3 region has the DNA TGCGCCAGCAGTTCGATTCCAAGACTAGCGGGGGCGGATACGCAGTATTTT. It codes for CASSSIPRLAGADTQYF.

This clonotype was picked up a small number of times. V gene TRBV15 combines with J gene TRBJ2-3, with TRBD2 as a possible D gene (6 bases). CDR1 is LNHNV and CDR2 is YYDKDF in the germline V gene (reference sequence). The CDR3 consists of 16 residues. V shed 4 bases and J shed 4 bases, with 18 bases lying between them. The CDR3 coding sequence is TGTGCCACCAGCACCATTCGGCAGGGCGGGGCAGATACGCAGTATTTT. This gives the protein CATSTIRQGGADTQYF. Supplemented by reference TRBV15 and TRBJ2-3, the full variable domain reads DAMVIQNPRYQVTQFGKPVTLSCSQTLNHNVMYWYQQKSSQAPKLLFHYYDKDFNNEADTPDNFQSRRPNTSFCFLDIRSPGLGDTAMYLCATSTIRQGGADTQYFGPGTRLTVL.

The table lists this clonotype with a few counts. V and J are TRBV7-8 and TRBJ2-3; 10 bases fit TRBD2. V shed 0 bases and J 8 bases; nucleotides not matched to a gene: 17. Germline lookup yields CDR1 SGHVS and CDR2 FQNEAQ. This CDR3 is 19 amino acids long. The CDR3 is CASSLAATSGIGVTGTQYF. CDR3 nucleotide sequence: TGTGCCAGCAGCTTAGCAGCAACTAGCGGGATCGGTGTGACTGGTACGCAGTATTTT.

The chain uses TRBV7-9 and TRBJ2-3, with 9 bases that match TRBD2. Trimming took 4 bases from V and 2 from J; bases not matched to a gene: 7. Germline V CDR1 and CDR2: SEHNR, FQNEAQ (reference sequence). CDR3 length: 16 amino acids. DNA of the CDR3: TGTGCCAGCAGCTGGGGACTAGCCAAAACCACAGATACGCAGTATTTT. This codes for CASSWGLAKTTDTQYF.

CDR3 in amino acids: CASRWGRRNSPLHF. CDR3 bases: TGTGCCAGCAGGTGGGGACGGAGGAATTCACCCCTCCACTTT. The chain combines TRBV27 with TRBJ1-6; D may be TRBD1 (5 bases). The V and J ends lost 6 bases and 7 bases respectively, with 13 bases between them. The germline gives CDR1 MNHEY, CDR2 SMNVEV (reference sequence). This CDR3 spans 14 amino acids.

This clonotype was seen repeatedly, ten times or more. The rearrangement uses TRBV9 and TRBJ2-1; TRBD2 matches at 9 bases. The length of the CDR3 is 16 residues. Per germline, CDR1 SGDLS and CDR2 YYNGEE. V was clipped by 3 bases and J by 3 bases; unmatched bases: 7. The CDR3 loop is CASSAGTSLIYNEQFF. The CDR3, as DNA: TGTGCCAGCAGCGCCGGGACTAGCCTAATCTACAATGAGCAGTTCTTC.

CDR3 sequence reads: CASSWGQGTTDTQYF. The CDR3 DNA follows: TGTGCCAGCAGCTGGGGACAGGGAACCACAGATACGCAGTATTTT. The chain uses TRBV12-3 or TRBV12-4 and TRBJ2-3, with 9 positions matching TRBD1. CDR3 length equals 15 residues. Trimming took 6 bases from V and 2 from J; bases not matched to a gene: 6.

The chain carries TRBV25-1 and TRBJ2-7; no reliable D call. This CDR3 spans 11 amino acids. Per germline, CDR1 MGHDK and CDR2 SYGVNS. Between the trimmed V and J ends, which lost 1 base and 6 bases, there was a span of 4 bases. The CDR3 loop is CASSESLEQYF. Here the CDR3 DNA reads TGTGCCAGCAGTGAATCGCTCGAGCAGTACTTC.

Ten or more counts support this clonotype. The J gene is TRBJ2-1, the V gene TRBV7-6; D is possibly TRBD2 (7 bases). Germline values: CDR1 SGHVS, CDR2 FNYEAQ. CDR3 length: 16 amino acids. Trimming took off 5 bases at V and 3 bases at J, with 17 bases between the two ends. The CDR3 loop is CASSPPGGGGYNEQFF. CDR3 coding DNA: TGTGCCAGCAGCCCCCCGGGAGGAGGGGGCTACAATGAGCAGTTCTTC.

This clonotype was observed a few times. The V call is TRBV20-1, the J call TRBJ2-3; perhaps TRBD2 as D (7 bases). The germline V gene encodes CDR1 DFQATT and CDR2 SNEGSKA (reference sequence). V was trimmed by 5 bases and J by 7 bases, leaving 16 bases between them. CDR3 length equals 13 residues. The CDR3 loop is CSAQAGRGYTQYF. In DNA form, the CDR3 reads TGCAGTGCTCAAGCGGGAAGGGGGTATACGCAGTATTTT.

V usage is TRBV9 and J usage is TRBJ2-1; 7 bases map to TRBD1. J was trimmed by 2 bases and V by 3 bases; bases with no gene match: 14. This CDR3 region has 18 residues. CDR1 and CDR2 (germline): SGDLS, YYNGEE. DNA of the CDR3: TGTGCCAGCAGCGATGGCGATCCTTGGGACAGTCCCTACAATGAGCAGTTCTTC. It translates to CASSDGDPWDSPYNEQFF.

The chain joins TRBV5-1 to TRBJ2-2, with a possible D match to TRBD1 (6 bases). Trimming took 0 bases from V and 5 from J, leaving 11 bases between them. CDR3 length: 15 residues. Germline assignment: CDR1 SGHRS and CDR2 YFSETQ. The CDR3 sequence: CASSLVQGTTGELFF. The CDR3 DNA reads TGCGCCAGCAGCTTGGTACAGGGCACGACCGGGGAGCTGTTTTTT.

Details on this clonotype: A clone one base away is much larger, so this may be a read error. V usage is TRBV10-3 and J usage is TRBJ2-6, with 11 bases that match TRBD2. CDR1 and CDR2 (germline): ENHRY, SYGVKD. CDR3 length equals 15 residues. In DNA form, the CDR3 reads TGTGCCATACTAGCGGGAGTAGCTGGGGCCAACTTCCTGACTTTC. This sequence encodes CAILAGVAGANFLTF.

The chain joins TRBV12-3 or TRBV12-4 to TRBJ2-2, with TRBD1 identical over 10 bases. The CDR3 length is 18 residues. The CDR3 region is CTFSHVEGTGVFTGELFF. The CDR3 nucleotides read TGTACCTTCAGTCACGTAGAGGGGACAGGGGTTTTCACCGGGGAGCTGTTTTTT.